The T cell receptor beta chain under discussion was sequenced for a study of T cells in Graves' hyperthyroidism and ophthalmopathy. Study-level results: Most thyroid clonotypes with frequency above 0.001 were detected in blood.

Researchers amplified the TCR beta CDR3 regions from RNA transcripts. The HTBI primer set drove a first-round RT-PCR of the TCR CDR3. In TCRdb, the multiplex PCR reads were re-called with MiXCR into one record per CDR3 protein. The sample has about 400,000 distinct CDR3 sequences, over 12% seen once; the top ten hold roughly an eighth. Concerning this clonotype itself: Its target is not known.

Looked up from germline, CDR1 is LNHDA and CDR2 is SQIVND (reference sequence). This CDR3 comprises 11 residues. V was shortened by 10 bases and J by 8 bases, with 13 bases between the two germline ends. The chain joins TRBV19 to TRBJ2-3; no clear D. The material sequenced was blood. This sequence was found in a man aged 18 to 35 with Graves' ophthalmopathy. The DNA of the CDR3 is TGTGCCACCAGTATCGCCGGTACGCAGTATTTT. Its translation: CATSIAGTQYF.